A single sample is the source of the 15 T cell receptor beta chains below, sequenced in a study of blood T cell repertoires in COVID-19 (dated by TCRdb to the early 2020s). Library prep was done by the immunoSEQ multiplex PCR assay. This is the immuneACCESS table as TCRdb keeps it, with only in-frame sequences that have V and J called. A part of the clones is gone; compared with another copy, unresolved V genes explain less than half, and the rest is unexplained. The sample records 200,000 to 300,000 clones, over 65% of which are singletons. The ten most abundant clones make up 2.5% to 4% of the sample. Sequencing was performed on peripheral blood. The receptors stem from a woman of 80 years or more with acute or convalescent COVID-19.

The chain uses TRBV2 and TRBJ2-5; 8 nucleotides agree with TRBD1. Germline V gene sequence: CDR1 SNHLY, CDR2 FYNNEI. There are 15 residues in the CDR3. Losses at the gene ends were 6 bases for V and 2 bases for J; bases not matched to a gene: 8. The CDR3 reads CASRRDRFLQETQYF. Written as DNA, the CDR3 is TGTGCCAGCAGGAGGGACAGGTTCCTTCAAGAGACCCAGTACTTC.

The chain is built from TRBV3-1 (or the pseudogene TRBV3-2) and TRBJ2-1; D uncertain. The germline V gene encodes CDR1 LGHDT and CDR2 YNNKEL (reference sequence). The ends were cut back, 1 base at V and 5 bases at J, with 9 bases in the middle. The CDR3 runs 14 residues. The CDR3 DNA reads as TGTGCCAGCAGCCAAGTATTGTCTAACAATGAGCAGTTCTTC. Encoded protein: CASSQVLSNNEQFF.

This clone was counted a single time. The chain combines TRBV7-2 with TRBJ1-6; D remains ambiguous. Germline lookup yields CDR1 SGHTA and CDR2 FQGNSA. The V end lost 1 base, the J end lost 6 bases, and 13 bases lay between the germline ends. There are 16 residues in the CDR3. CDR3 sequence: CASSLVRLGGNSPLHF. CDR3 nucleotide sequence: TGTGCCAGCAGCTTAGTTCGGCTAGGTGGTAATTCACCCCTCCACTTT.

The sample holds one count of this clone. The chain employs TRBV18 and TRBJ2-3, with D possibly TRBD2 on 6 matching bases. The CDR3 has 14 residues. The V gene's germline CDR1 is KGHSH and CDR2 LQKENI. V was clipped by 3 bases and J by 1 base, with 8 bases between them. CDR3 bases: TGTGCCAGCTCACCCGGGACTCGCACAGATACGCAGTATTTT. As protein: CASSPGTRTDTQYF.

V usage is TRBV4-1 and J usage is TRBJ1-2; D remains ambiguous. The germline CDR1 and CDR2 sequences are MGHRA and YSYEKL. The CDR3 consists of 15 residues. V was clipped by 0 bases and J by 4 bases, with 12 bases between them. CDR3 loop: CASSQESSSVYGYTF. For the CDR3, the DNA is TGCGCCAGCAGCCAAGAATCGTCCAGCGTCTATGGCTACACCTTC.

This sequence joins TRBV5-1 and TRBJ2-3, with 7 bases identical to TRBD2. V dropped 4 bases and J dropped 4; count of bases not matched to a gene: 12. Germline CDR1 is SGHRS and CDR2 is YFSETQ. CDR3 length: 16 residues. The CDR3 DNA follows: TGCGCCAGCAGCCGGGGGGACTCGGCAACGGCAGATACGCAGTATTTT. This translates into CASSRGDSATADTQYF.

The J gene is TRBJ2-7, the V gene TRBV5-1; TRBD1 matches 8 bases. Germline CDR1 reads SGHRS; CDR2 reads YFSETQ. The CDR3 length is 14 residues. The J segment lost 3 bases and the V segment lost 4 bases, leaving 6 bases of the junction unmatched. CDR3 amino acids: CASSVTGDNYEQYF. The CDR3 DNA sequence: TGCGCCAGCAGCGTGACAGGGGACAACTACGAGCAGTACTTC.

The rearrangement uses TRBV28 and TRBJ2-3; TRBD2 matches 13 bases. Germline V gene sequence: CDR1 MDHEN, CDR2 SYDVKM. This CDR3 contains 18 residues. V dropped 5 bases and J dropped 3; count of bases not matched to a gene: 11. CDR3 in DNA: TGTGCCAGCAGTCAGGCAGGACTAGCGGGAGTTGCGACAGATACGCAGTATTTT. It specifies CASSQAGLAGVATDTQYF.

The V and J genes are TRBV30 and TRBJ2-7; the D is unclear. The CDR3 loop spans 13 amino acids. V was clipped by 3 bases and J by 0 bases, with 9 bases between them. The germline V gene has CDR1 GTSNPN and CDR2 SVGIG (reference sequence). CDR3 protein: CAWRESGSYEQYF. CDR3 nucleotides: TGTGCCTGGAGGGAGTCTGGCTCCTACGAGCAGTACTTC.

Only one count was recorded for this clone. The chain's CDR3 is CASSEQLAYEQYF. In nucleotides, the CDR3 is TGTGCCAGCAGTGAACAGTTGGCCTACGAGCAGTACTTC. V is TRBV6-1 and J is TRBJ2-7; D unclear. The CDR3 spans 13 residues. Trimming pared 2 bases from V and 2 bases from J, leaving 7 bases between. Per the germline V gene, CDR1 is MNHNS and CDR2 is SASEGT.

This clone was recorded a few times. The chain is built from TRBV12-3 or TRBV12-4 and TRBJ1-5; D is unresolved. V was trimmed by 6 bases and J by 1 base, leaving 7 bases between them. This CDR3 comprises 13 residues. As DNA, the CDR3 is TGTGCCAGCAGGTCCCAGAGCAATCAGCCCCAGCATTTT. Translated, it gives CASRSQSNQPQHF.

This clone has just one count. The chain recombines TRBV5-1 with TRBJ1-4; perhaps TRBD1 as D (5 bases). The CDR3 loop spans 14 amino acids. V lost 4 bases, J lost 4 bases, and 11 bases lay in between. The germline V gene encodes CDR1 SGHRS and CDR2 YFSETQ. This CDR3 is CASSGGTVNEKLFF. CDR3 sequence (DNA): TGCGCCAGCAGCGGGGGGACCGTTAATGAAAAACTGTTTTTT.

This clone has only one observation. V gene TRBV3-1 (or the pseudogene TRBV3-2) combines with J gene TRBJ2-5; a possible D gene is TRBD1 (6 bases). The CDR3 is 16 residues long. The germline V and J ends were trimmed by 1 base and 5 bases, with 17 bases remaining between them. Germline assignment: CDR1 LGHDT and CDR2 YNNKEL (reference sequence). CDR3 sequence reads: CASSQASRQVRETQYF. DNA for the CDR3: TGTGCCAGCAGCCAAGCCTCACGACAGGTTCGGGAGACCCAGTACTTC.

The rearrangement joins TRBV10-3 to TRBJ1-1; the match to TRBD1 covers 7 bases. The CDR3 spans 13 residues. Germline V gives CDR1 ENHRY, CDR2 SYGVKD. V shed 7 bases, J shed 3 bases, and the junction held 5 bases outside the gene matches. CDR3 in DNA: TGTGCCATCACCAATGACAGGGACACTGAAGCTTTCTTT. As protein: CAITNDRDTEAFF.

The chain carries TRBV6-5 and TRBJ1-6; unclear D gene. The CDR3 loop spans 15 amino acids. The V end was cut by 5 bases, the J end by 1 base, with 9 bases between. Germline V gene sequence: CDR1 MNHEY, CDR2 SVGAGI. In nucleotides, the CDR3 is TGTGCCAGCAGTCCCATGCGGTCCTATAATTCACCCCTCCACTTT. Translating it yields CASSPMRSYNSPLHF.